This TCR beta chain appears in the sequencing data of a study of CD8 T cells in Susac syndrome. Random hexamers were used to reverse transcribe the RNA input (about 0.5 to 1 ug). Amplification of TCR beta CDR3 by immunoSEQ multiplex PCR spanned 54 Vbeta and 13 Jbeta. TCRdb reprocessed the immunoSEQ multiplex PCR reads via MiXCR and lists one record per CDR3 protein. Of roughly 150,000 distinct CDR3 sequences in the sample, roughly 95% were seen once. Trimming took off 4 bases at V and 3 bases at J, with 15 bases between the two ends. The CDR3 loop spans 15 amino acids. CDR1 and CDR2 from the germline V gene are SGHTA and FQGNSA. The authors negatively isolated CD8+ and CD4+ T cells and FACS-enriched TEMRA cells.

The rearrangement uses TRBV7-2 and TRBJ1-1; D may be TRBD1 (6 bases). This receptor was obtained from a human donor in good health. Input material: CD4+ T cells from PBMCs. As DNA, the CDR3 is TGTGCCAGCAGCTCCCCCTCCAAGGGGGACACTGAAGCTTTCTTT. This translates into CASSSPSKGDTEAFF.